This T cell receptor beta chain was observed in a study of blood T cells in healthy people across ages. Primed by a sample-barcoded 5' primer and a J-beta primer mix, a second PCR proceeded for roughly 7 to 12 cycles. TCRdb analysed the 5' RACE reads with MiXCR anew, one entry per CDR3 protein. The table includes about 1,400,000 distinct CDR3 sequences, approximately 59% detected once. CDR1 and CDR2 (germline): MDHEN, SYDVKM. This CDR3 spans 12 amino acids. This clonotype was sampled from a man younger than 30 in good health. The sample was blood. The gene calls are TRBV28 and TRBJ2-7, with unresolved D. The CDR3 DNA reads TGTGCTTGCGCATTGAGCTCCTACGAGCAGTACTTC. This gives the protein CACALSSYEQYF.